This T cell receptor beta chain comes out of a study of technical replicates of blood from four donors listed by TCRdb under 2017. This clone was seen a single time. Its target antigen remains unknown. One base away there is no much larger clone; base qualities are not given. Libraries were prepared through the immunoSEQ multiplex PCR assay. As stored in TCRdb, this immuneACCESS dataset retains in-frame rearrangements with V and J assigned. A fraction of the clones does not appear; measured against another copy, unresolved V genes explain less than half of the discrepancy, and the remainder lacks a known reason. Recorded for this sample are 95,000 to 100,000 clones; 90% to 96% of them occurred a single time. The biggest ten clones account for less than 0.25% of the sample. The germline V gene supplies CDR1 SGDLS and CDR2 YYNGEE. V is cut by 3 bases and J by 8 bases, and the space between the germline ends is 20 bases. The CDR3 holds 16 amino acids from the cysteine to the phenylalanine. CDR3 DNA only is kept here, 48 bases in frame from base 1.

The origin of this receptor is a human donor in good health. The rearrangement joined TRBV9 to TRBJ1-4; the D gene lacks a confident call. The material sequenced was T cells isolated from PBMCs. The DNA reads TGTGCCAGCAGCGCTTTTGAGGGAGCTTCATGGGAAAAACTGTTTTTT. Translated, it reads CASSAFEGASWEKLFF.